This T cell receptor beta chain was sequenced in a study of cytomegalovirus exposure and HLA in healthy donors. General study results and limits: There were a few CMV-associated chains whose specificity for CMV antigens was confirmed in vitro.

This CDR3 has 16 residues. Germline trimming cut 5 bases from V and 2 bases from J; bases unmatched to any gene: 5. Germline V lookup: CDR1 LNHDA, CDR2 SQIVND (reference sequence). Primers included in the PCR were 60 Vbeta and 13 Jbeta primers. This table comes from immunoSEQ multiplex PCR, and its TCRdb copy is limited to in-frame clones, with some not included. The table has 90,000 to 95,000 clones, just under 80% seen once; the top ten hold approximately 4.4%. Comment on this clone: Its antigen remains unidentified.

This receptor was obtained from a male donor in good health and CMV-seropositive. The gene calls are TRBV19 and TRBJ2-3, with TRBD2 matching over 12 bases. The sequenced material came from PBMCs. CDR3 nucleotide sequence: TGTGCCAGTAGTTTGGGACTAGCGGGCTTCACAGATACGCAGTATTTT. It codes for CASSLGLAGFTDTQYF.